This T cell receptor beta chain stems from a study of technical replicates of blood from a few donors. Trimming removed 4 bases from V and 3 bases from J; junction bases left unmatched: 8. The CDR3 has 15 amino acids. Using immunoSEQ multiplex PCR, the repertoire was profiled, and TCRdb retains in-frame clones only, with some absent. The repertoire has tens of thousands of clones, around 94% of them found once; the top ten carry 0.26%. This chain joins TRBV5-3 and TRBJ2-7; 9 bases map to TRBD1. TRBV5-3 is annotated as an ORF whose role is uncertain. The source material was T cells isolated from PBMCs. This receptor was obtained from a human donor in good health. CDR3 nucleotides: TGTGCCAGAAGCATATCGGACAGGGGACTCTACGAGCAGTACTTC. It codes for CARSISDRGLYEQYF.